This T cell receptor (beta chain) was captured in a study of blood T cell repertoires in COVID-19. At the level of the study: Acute and convalescent COVID-19 specimens originated in the United States, Italy and Spain. PBMCs, B-cell-depleted T cells, or T cells were the source of the cDNA or gDNA that made up the material.

Per the original methods: How many nucleated cells were present was estimated from reference gene primer amplification. Data came from immunoSEQ multiplex PCR; TCRdb stores just in-frame clones and leaves some out. V, J and clone size derive from that table, while D and trimming were established from the DNA sequence. The table records some 140,000 clones, about 89% of them present only once. The CDR3 covers 14 residues. CDR1 is SGHAT and CDR2 is FQNNGV in the germline V gene. Trimming pared 1 base from V and 5 bases from J, leaving 9 bases between. The chain has TRBV11-2 and TRBJ2-1; D remains ambiguous. The TCR was taken from a man aged 50 to 59 with acute or convalescent COVID-19. Sequences were obtained from peripheral blood. CDR3 region: CASSLVHADNEQFF. CDR3 coding DNA: TGTGCCAGCAGCTTAGTTCACGCAGACAATGAGCAGTTCTTC.